One sample yielded the 2 T cell receptor beta chains listed below, sequenced in a study of blood T cell repertoires in COVID-19. Sequenced by immunoSEQ multiplex PCR; TCRdb stores in-frame clones only, minus some. Among 200,000 to 250,000 clones listed, about 81% were seen once. Sequenced input: peripheral blood. These receptors were obtained from a woman in her seventies with COVID-19, enrolled during active disease.

The genes are TRBV7-2 and TRBJ2-7, with D tentatively TRBD1 (5 bases). The CDR3 is 14 amino acids. Germline assignment: CDR1 SGHTA and CDR2 FQGNSA. The V end lost 5 bases, the J end lost 7 bases, and 18 bases lay between the germline ends. CDR3 sequence (DNA): TGTGCCAGCAGCCCCCGCCAGACAGTGCCAGAGCAGTACTTC. Protein product: CASSPRQTVPEQYF.

The rearrangement joins TRBV6-5 to TRBJ1-3; D may be TRBD1 (5 bases). The CDR3 has 13 amino acids. Between the trimmed V and J ends, which lost 1 base and 14 bases, there was a span of 15 bases. Per germline, CDR1 MNHEY and CDR2 SVGAGI. The CDR3 reads CASSYFAQESVYF. In DNA form, the CDR3 reads TGTGCCAGCAGTTACTTCGCACAGGAGTCGGTATATTTT.